What follows are 2 T cell receptor beta chains derived from one specimen sequenced in a study of cytomegalovirus exposure and HLA in healthy donors (dated by TCRdb to 2016 to 2017). Libraries came from the immunoSEQ multiplex PCR assay. A mixture of 60 forward primers for TCR Vbeta segments and 13 reverse primers for TCR Jbeta segments was used in the multiplex PCR. Drawn from immuneACCESS, this table holds only the in-frame rearrangements with V and J called that TCRdb kept. Clones are partly lost; checked studies trace under half to an unresolved V gene and leave the rest unexplained. The sample table contains approximately 110,000 clones; only one count was recorded for roughly 69% of them. The ten most abundant clones make up 3% to 4.5% of the sample. The sequenced sample was PBMCs. These receptors were taken from a man aged 25 to 40 in good health and CMV-seropositive.

The V gene is TRBV7-2, the J gene TRBJ1-5; no clear D. The CDR3 totals 14 residues. In germline, CDR1 is SGHTA, CDR2 FQGNSA. With 3 bases removed from V and 7 bases from J, the gap between germline ends came to 13 bases. CDR3 nucleotides: TGTGCCAGCAGCTTCGCTGGAGTCTGGCAGCCCCAGCATTTT. Translation gives CASSFAGVWQPQHF.

The rearrangement uses TRBV5-4 and TRBJ2-1, with TRBD1 matching 7 bases. V lost 5 bases and J lost 10; bases outside the gene matches: 3. In germline, CDR1 is SGHNT, CDR2 YYREEE (reference sequence). There are 11 residues in the CDR3. The CDR3 nucleotides are TGTGCCAGCAGGCAGGGGGACGAGCAGTTCTTC. Translating gives CASRQGDEQFF.